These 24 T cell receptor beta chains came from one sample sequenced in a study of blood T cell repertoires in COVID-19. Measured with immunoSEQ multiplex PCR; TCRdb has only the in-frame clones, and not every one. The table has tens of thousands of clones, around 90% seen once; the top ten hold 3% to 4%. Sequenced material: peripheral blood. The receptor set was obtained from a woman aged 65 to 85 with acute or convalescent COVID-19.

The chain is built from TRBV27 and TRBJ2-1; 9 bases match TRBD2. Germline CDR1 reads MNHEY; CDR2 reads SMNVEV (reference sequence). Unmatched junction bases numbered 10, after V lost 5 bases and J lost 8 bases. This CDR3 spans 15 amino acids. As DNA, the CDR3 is TGTGCCAGCAGTGGGGGGGTGGCGGGAGGGTATGAGCAGTTCTTC. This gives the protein CASSGGVAGGYEQFF.

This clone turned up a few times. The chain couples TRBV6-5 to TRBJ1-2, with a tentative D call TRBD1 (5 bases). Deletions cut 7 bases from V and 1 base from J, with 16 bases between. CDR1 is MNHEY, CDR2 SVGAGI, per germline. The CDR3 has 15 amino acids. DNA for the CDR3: TGTGCCAGCACTCCGGTTGGGGCCTTTAACTATGGCTACACCTTC. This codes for CASTPVGAFNYGYTF.

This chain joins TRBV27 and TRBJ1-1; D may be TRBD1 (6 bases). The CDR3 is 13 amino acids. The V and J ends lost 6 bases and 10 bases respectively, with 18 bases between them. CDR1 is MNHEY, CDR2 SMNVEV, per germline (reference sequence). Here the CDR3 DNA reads TGTGCCAGCAGCATCGAACCCGGGACAATAGCTTTCTTT. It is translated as CASSIEPGTIAFF.

CDR3 region: CASSRGSGTDGNQPQHF. CDR3 nucleotides: TGTGCCAGTAGTAGAGGGTCCGGGACAGATGGCAATCAGCCCCAGCATTTT. The V and J genes are TRBV19 and TRBJ1-5; TRBD1 matches 7 bases. Unmatched junction bases numbered 11, after V lost 4 bases and J lost 2 bases. The germline gives CDR1 LNHDA, CDR2 SQIVND (reference sequence). This CDR3 contains 17 residues.

The CDR3 nucleotides are TGTGCCAGCAGCTTGAGGGGGGGCAGGGTTGGTGAAGCTTTCTTT. It yields the protein CASSLRGGRVGEAFF. The gene calls are TRBV13 and TRBJ1-1, with D possibly being TRBD1 (6 bases). V was shortened by 3 bases and J by 7 bases, with 18 bases between the two germline ends. The germline gives CDR1 PRHDT, CDR2 FYEKMQ (reference sequence). This CDR3 is built from 15 residues.

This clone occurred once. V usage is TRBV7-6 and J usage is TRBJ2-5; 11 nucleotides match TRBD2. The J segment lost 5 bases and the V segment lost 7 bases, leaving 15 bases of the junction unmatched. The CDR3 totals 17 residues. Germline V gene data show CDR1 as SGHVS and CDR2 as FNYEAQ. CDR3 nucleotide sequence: TGTGCCAGCAACCGACTAGCGGGATCCAACGGGGGGGAGACCCAGTACTTC. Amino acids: CASNRLAGSNGGETQYF.

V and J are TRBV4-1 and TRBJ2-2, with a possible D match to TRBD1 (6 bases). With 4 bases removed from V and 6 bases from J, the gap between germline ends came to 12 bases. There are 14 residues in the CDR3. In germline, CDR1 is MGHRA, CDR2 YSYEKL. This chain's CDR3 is CASSPTGLPGELFF. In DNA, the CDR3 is TGCGCCAGCAGCCCAACAGGGTTACCCGGGGAGCTGTTTTTT.

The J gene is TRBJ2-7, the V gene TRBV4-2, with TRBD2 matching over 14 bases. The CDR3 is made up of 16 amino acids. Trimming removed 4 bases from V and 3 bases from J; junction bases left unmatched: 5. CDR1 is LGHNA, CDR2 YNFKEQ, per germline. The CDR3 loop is CASSPPGTSGSYEQYF. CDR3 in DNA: TGTGCCAGCAGCCCCCCCGGGACTAGCGGGAGCTACGAGCAGTACTTC.

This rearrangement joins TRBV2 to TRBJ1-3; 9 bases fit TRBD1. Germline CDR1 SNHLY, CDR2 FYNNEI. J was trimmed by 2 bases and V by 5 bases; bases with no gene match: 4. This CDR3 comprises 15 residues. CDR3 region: CASSSQGAPGNTIYF. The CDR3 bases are TGTGCCAGCAGTTCACAGGGGGCTCCTGGAAACACCATATATTTT.

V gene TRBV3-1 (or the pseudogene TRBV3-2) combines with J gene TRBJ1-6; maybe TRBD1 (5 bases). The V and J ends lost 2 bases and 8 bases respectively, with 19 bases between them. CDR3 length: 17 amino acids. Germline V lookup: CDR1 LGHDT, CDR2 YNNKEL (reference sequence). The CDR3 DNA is TGTGCCAGCAGCCAATCGGTGTCCCTCGCGGGGCATTCACCCCTCCACTTT. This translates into CASSQSVSLAGHSPLHF.

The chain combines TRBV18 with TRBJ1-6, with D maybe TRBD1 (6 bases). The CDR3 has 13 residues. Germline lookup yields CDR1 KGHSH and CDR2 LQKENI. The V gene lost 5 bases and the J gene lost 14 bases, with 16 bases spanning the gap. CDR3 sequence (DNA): TGTGCCAGCTCATTCGGACAGTCCCAAACCCTCCACTTT. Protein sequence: CASSFGQSQTLHF.

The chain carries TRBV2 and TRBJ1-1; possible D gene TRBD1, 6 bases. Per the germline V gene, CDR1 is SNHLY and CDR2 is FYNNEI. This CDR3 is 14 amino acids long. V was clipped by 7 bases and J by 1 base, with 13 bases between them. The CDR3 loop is CASKRTDQNTEAFF. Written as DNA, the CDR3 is TGTGCCAGCAAACGGACAGACCAGAACACTGAAGCTTTCTTT.

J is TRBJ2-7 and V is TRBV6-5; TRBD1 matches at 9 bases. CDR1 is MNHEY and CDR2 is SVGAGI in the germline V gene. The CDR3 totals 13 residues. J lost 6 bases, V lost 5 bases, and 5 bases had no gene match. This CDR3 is CASSTGDRVEQYV. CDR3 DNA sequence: TGTGCCAGCAGTACGGGGGACAGGGTCGAGCAGTACGTC.

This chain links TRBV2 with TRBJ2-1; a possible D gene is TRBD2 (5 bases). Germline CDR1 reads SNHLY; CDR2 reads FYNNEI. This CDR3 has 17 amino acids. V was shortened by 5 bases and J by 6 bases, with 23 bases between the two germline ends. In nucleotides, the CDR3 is TGTGCCAGCAGTCCAGATTTAGCGCTGGACCCACTCAATGAGCAGTTCTTC. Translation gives CASSPDLALDPLNEQFF.

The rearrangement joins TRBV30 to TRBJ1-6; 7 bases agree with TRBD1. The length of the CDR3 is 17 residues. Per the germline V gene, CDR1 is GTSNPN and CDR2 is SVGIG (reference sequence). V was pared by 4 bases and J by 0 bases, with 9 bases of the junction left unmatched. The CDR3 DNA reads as TGTGCCTGGAACCCGGACAGGACGAGCTCCTATAATTCACCCCTCCACTTT. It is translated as CAWNPDRTSSYNSPLHF.

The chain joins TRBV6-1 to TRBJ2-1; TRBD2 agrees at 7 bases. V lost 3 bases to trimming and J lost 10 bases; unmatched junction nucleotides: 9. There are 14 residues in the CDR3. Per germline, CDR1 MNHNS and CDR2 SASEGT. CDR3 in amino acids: CASSEGGQIREQFF. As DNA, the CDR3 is TGTGCCAGCAGTGAGGGAGGGCAAATCAGGGAGCAGTTCTTC.

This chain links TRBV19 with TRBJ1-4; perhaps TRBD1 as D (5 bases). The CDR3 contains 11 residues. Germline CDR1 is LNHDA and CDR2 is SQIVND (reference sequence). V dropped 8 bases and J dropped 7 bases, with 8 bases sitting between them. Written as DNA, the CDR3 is TGTGCCAGTGCAGGGTCTGAAAAACTGTTTTTT. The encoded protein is CASAGSEKLFF. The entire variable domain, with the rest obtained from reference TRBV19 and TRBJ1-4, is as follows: DGGITQSPKYLFRKEGQNVTLSCEQNLNHDAMYWYRQDPGQGLRLIYYSQIVNDFQKGDIAEGYSVSREKKESFPLTVTSAQKNPTAFYLCASAGSEKLFFGSGTQLSVL.

The CDR3 protein is CASRKTGQGGTGELFF. The CDR3 nucleotides are TGTGCCAGTAGAAAGACGGGACAGGGTGGAACCGGGGAGCTGTTTTTT. The rearrangement uses TRBV19 and TRBJ2-2; 9 nucleotides line up with TRBD1. Germline assignment: CDR1 LNHDA and CDR2 SQIVND (reference sequence). The CDR3 runs to 16 residues. Losses at the gene ends were 6 bases for V and 5 bases for J; bases not matched to a gene: 10.

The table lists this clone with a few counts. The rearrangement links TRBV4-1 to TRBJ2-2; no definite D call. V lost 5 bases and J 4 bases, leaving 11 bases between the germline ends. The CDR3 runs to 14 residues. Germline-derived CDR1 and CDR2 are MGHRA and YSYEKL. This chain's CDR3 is CASSFARPTGELFF. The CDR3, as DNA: TGCGCCAGCAGCTTCGCGAGGCCCACCGGGGAGCTGTTTTTT.

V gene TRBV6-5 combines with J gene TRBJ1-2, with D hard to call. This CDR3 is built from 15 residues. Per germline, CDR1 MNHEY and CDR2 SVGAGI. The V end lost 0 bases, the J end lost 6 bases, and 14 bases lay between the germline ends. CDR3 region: CASSYSREQNNGYTF. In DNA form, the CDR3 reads TGTGCCAGCAGTTACTCTAGGGAGCAAAATAATGGCTACACCTTC.

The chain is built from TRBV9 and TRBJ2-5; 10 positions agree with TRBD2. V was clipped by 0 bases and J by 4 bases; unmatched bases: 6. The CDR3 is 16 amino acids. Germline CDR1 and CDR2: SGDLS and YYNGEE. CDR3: CASSVGSPSGGETQYF. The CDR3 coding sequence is TGTGCCAGCAGCGTAGGATCGCCTAGCGGGGGAGAGACCCAGTACTTC.

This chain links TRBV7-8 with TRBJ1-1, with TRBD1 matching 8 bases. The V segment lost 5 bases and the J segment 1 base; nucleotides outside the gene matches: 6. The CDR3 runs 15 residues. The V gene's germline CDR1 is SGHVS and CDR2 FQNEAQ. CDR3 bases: TGTGCCAGCAGCATCCACGGGACAGGGAACACTGAAGCTTTCTTT. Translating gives CASSIHGTGNTEAFF.

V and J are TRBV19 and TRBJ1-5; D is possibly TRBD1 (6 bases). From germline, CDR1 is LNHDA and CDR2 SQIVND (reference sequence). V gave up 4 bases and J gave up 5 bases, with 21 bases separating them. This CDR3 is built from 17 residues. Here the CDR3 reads CASSRLAGATVHQPQHF. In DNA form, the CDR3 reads TGTGCCAGTAGTAGACTGGCAGGGGCCACGGTTCATCAGCCCCAGCATTTT. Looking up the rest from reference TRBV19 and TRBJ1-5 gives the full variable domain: DGGITQSPKYLFRKEGQNVTLSCEQNLNHDAMYWYRQDPGQGLRLIYYSQIVNDFQKGDIAEGYSVSREKKESFPLTVTSAQKNPTAFYLCASSRLAGATVHQPQHFGDGTRLSIL.

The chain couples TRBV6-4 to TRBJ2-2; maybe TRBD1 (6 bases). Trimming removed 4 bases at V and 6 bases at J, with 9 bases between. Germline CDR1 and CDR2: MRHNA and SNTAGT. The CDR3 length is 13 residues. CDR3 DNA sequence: TGTGCCAGCAGTGGGGGGCCTCCCGGGGAGCTGTTTTTT. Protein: CASSGGPPGELFF.